The 18 T cell receptor beta chains below all came from one sample that was sequenced in a study of cytomegalovirus exposure and HLA in healthy donors. Vbeta (60) and Jbeta (13) primers were used in the PCR. Sequencing used immunoSEQ multiplex PCR; TCRdb keeps in-frame clones, though not all of them. The sample contains 310,000 or so clones, approximately 90% of which appear only once. What was sequenced was PBMCs. Receptors were obtained from a woman aged 18-29 years in good health and CMV-seronegative.

The genes are TRBV6-5 and TRBJ2-7; no clear D. The CDR3 is 14 residues long. V lost 4 bases and J lost 0, with 10 bases in between. CDR1 MNHEY and CDR2 SVGAGI come from the germline V gene. CDR3 in DNA: TGTGCCAGCAGTTTTAGTTACAGCTCCTACGAGCAGTACTTC. It specifies CASSFSYSSYEQYF.

The chain joins TRBV29-1 to TRBJ2-5, with 9 bases lining up with TRBD2. CDR3 length: 14 amino acids. Germline loops: CDR1 SQVTM, CDR2 ANQGSEA. V dropped 7 bases and J dropped 5; count of bases not matched to a gene: 11. CDR3 sequence (DNA): TGCAGCGCGAGAAGGGGTCTAGCGGGGGAGACCCAGTACTTC. It translates to CSARRGLAGETQYF.

The rearrangement uses TRBV2 and TRBJ2-7; D is unresolved. This CDR3 contains 15 residues. The V end lost 3 bases, the J end lost 2 bases, and 14 bases lay between the germline ends. The germline CDR1 and CDR2 sequences are SNHLY and FYNNEI. The CDR3 DNA follows: TGTGCCAGCAGTGATGCTCCCCAGACAACCTACGAGCAGTACTTC. Protein product: CASSDAPQTTYEQYF.

The V and J genes are TRBV9 and TRBJ2-1; D is uncertain. The CDR3 sequence is 18 residues long. Germline CDR1 reads SGDLS; CDR2 reads YYNGEE. V gave up 1 base and J gave up 4 bases, with 21 bases separating them. The CDR3 protein is CASSVTGTYAAMYNEQFF. Written as DNA, the CDR3 is TGTGCCAGCAGCGTAACCGGCACGTACGCAGCGATGTACAATGAGCAGTTCTTC.

The V call is TRBV27, the J call TRBJ2-1; D is unresolved. The CDR3 is made up of 11 amino acids. Germline values: CDR1 MNHEY, CDR2 SMNVEV (reference sequence). Deletions cut 3 bases from V and 8 bases from J, with 5 bases between. The CDR3 DNA reads as TGTGCCAGCAGTTTCAGTCATGAGCAGTTCTTC. The encoded protein is CASSFSHEQFF.

The gene calls are TRBV11-3 and TRBJ2-1; TRBD2 might be the D (5 bases). From germline, CDR1 is SGHNT and CDR2 YENEEA. This CDR3 is 14 amino acids long. V was cut by 1 base and J by 2 bases, with 6 bases left in between. The chain's CDR3 is CASSLAGTYNEQFF. The CDR3 nucleotides are TGTGCCAGCAGCTTAGCGGGGACCTACAATGAGCAGTTCTTC.

J is TRBJ2-1 and V is TRBV5-4; TRBD2 matches at 12 bases. CDR1 is SGHNT, CDR2 YYREEE, per germline (reference sequence). This CDR3 comprises 16 residues. The trim removed 1 base at V and 8 bases at J, leaving 7 bases unmatched. The chain's CDR3 is CASSLSLAGGRDEQFF. CDR3 nucleotide sequence: TGTGCCAGCAGCTTGTCCCTAGCGGGGGGGCGCGATGAGCAGTTCTTC.

This chain links TRBV5-1 with TRBJ2-7; TRBD1 aligns across 8 bases. The germline V gene encodes CDR1 SGHRS and CDR2 YFSETQ. With 4 bases clipped from V and 0 bases from J, the junction kept 6 bases outside the gene matches. The CDR3 covers 15 residues. This CDR3 reads CASSPDRAFSYEQYF. The CDR3 DNA reads TGCGCCAGCAGCCCGGACAGGGCGTTCTCCTACGAGCAGTACTTC. Full variable domain (outside the CDR3, taken from reference TRBV5-1 and TRBJ2-7): KAGVTQTPRYLIKTRGQQVTLSCSPISGHRSVSWYQQTPGQGLQFLFEYFSETQRNKGNFPGRFSGRQFSNSRSEMNVSTLELGDSALYLCASSPDRAFSYEQYFGPGTRLTVT.

The genes are TRBV19 and TRBJ2-4; possibly TRBD2 for D (6 bases). V was cut by 2 bases and J by 4 bases, with 15 bases left in between. The germline CDR1 and CDR2 sequences are LNHDA and SQIVND (reference sequence). The CDR3 runs 16 residues. The CDR3: CASSISGLGGKNIQYF. Here the CDR3 DNA reads TGTGCCAGTAGTATAAGCGGTTTGGGGGGTAAAAACATTCAGTACTTC.

This chain links TRBV19 with TRBJ1-4; D unresolved. The CDR3 is 11 residues long. Trimming stripped 3 bases from V and 8 bases from J, with 4 bases between. Germline V lookup: CDR1 LNHDA, CDR2 SQIVND (reference sequence). CDR3 in DNA: TGTGCCAGTAGTATGAGGGAAAAACTGTTTTTT. Translation: CASSMREKLFF.

As for this clone: One junction end disagrees with the germline gene, perhaps due to a read error. The sample contains more than one DNA sequence encoding this CDR3. As DNA, the CDR3 is TGTGCCAGCAGTCTCCAGGGGATCAATAATTCCCCCCTCCACTTT. Amino acids: CASSLQGINNSPLHF. The V and J genes are TRBV2 and TRBJ1-6, with D possibly being TRBD1 (6 bases). CDR3 size: 15 residues. Germline V gene data show CDR1 as SNHLY and CDR2 as FYNNEI.

This clone turned up a few times. The chain is built from TRBV6-6 and TRBJ1-5; D might be TRBD1 (6 bases). Trimming removed 2 bases from V and 0 bases from J, with 11 bases in between. This CDR3 contains 16 residues. Germline CDR1 MNHNY, CDR2 SVGAGI (reference sequence). The CDR3 here is CASSYPGQTSNQPQHF. CDR3 bases: TGTGCCAGCAGTTACCCGGGACAAACTAGCAATCAGCCCCAGCATTTT.

The J gene is TRBJ1-1, the V gene TRBV12-5; TRBD1 might be the D (5 bases). Trimming took off 5 bases at V and 6 bases at J, with 13 bases between the two ends. Germline CDR1 and CDR2: LGHNT and FRNRAP. The CDR3 has 13 amino acids. The CDR3 loop is CASGRSRVPEAFF. As DNA, the CDR3 is TGTGCTAGTGGTCGCTCCAGGGTTCCTGAAGCTTTCTTT. The complete variable domain, with remaining parts taken from reference TRBV12-5 and TRBJ1-1, reads DARVTQTPRHKVTEMGQEVTMRCQPILGHNTVFWYRQTMMQGLELLAYFRNRAPLDDSGMPKDRFSAEMPDATLATLKIQPSEPRDSAVYFCASGRSRVPEAFFGQGTRLTVV.

Comments on this clone: Other DNA sequences in the sample encode the same CDR3. The chain combines TRBV5-1 with TRBJ1-5, with a possible D match to TRBD1 (5 bases). Trimming shortened V by 4 bases and J by 0 bases, and 8 bases separated the two germline ends. This CDR3 is built from 14 residues. CDR1 SGHRS and CDR2 YFSETQ come from the germline V gene. In nucleotides, the CDR3 is TGCGCCAGCAGCCCGCAGGGTAGCAATCAGCCCCAGCATTTT. This gives the protein CASSPQGSNQPQHF.

V usage is TRBV12-5 and J usage is TRBJ2-7, with 14 bases matching TRBD2. There are 19 residues in the CDR3. Trimming removed 6 bases from V and 0 bases from J; junction bases left unmatched: 13. Germline-derived CDR1 and CDR2 are LGHNT and FRNRAP. CDR3 coding DNA: TGTGCTAGTGGCCGAGGGACTAGCGGGGGCCTTTTAAGCTCCTACGAGCAGTACTTC. Amino acid sequence: CASGRGTSGGLLSSYEQYF.

V and J are TRBV5-1 and TRBJ2-1; maybe TRBD2 (5 bases). The germline V gene has CDR1 SGHRS and CDR2 YFSETQ. The V and J ends lost 1 base and 7 bases respectively, with 6 bases between them. The CDR3 is made up of 12 amino acids. The CDR3 spells CASSLSGNEQFF. For the CDR3, the DNA is TGCGCCAGCAGCTTGTCGGGAAATGAGCAGTTCTTC.

CDR3 sequence (DNA): TGCGCCAGCAGCTTAAATCGGCAGGGTGTAGAGACCCAGTACTTC. Translation: CASSLNRQGVETQYF. The rearrangement joins TRBV5-1 to TRBJ2-5, with D perhaps matching TRBD1 (5 bases). The CDR3 extends over 15 amino acids. The germline V and J ends were trimmed by 2 bases and 4 bases, with 15 bases remaining between them. Germline V gene sequence: CDR1 SGHRS, CDR2 YFSETQ.

The chain has TRBV11-2 and TRBJ1-6; 9 bases are shared with TRBD1. Germline CDR1 reads SGHAT; CDR2 reads FQNNGV. J was trimmed by 9 bases and V by 5 bases; bases with no gene match: 8. The CDR3 extends over 15 amino acids. CDR3 coding DNA: TGTGCCAGCAGCGGAGGGACAGGGCCCTCTTCACCCCTCCACTTT. The encoded protein is CASSGGTGPSSPLHF.